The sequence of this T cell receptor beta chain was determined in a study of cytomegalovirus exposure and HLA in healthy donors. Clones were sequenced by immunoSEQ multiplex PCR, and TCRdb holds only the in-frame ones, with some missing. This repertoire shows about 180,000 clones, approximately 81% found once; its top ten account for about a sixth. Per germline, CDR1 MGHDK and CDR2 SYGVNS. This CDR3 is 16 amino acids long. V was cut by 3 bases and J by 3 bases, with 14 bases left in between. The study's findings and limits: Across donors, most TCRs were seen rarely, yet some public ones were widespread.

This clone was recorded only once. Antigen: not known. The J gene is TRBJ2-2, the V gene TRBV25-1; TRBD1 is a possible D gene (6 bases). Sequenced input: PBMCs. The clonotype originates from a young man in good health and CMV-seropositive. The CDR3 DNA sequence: TGTGCCAGCAGTGACGCAGGGGAGTTGGACACCGGGGAGCTGTTTTTT. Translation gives CASSDAGELDTGELFF.